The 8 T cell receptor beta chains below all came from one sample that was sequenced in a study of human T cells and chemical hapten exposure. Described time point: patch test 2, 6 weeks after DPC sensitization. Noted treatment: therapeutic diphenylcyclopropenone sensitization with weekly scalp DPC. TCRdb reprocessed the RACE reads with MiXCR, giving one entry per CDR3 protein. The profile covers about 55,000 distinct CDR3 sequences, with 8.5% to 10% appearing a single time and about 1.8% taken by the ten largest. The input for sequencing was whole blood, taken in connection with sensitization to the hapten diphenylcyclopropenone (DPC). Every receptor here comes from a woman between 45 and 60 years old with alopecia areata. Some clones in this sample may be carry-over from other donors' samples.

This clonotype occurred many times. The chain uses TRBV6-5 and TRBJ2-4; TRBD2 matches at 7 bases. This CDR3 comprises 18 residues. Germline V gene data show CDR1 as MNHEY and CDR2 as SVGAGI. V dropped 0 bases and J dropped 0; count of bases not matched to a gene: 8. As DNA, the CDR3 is TGTGCCAGCAGTTACTCGTTCCCTAGCGGCTTAGCCAAAAACATTCAGTACTTC. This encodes CASSYSFPSGLAKNIQYF.

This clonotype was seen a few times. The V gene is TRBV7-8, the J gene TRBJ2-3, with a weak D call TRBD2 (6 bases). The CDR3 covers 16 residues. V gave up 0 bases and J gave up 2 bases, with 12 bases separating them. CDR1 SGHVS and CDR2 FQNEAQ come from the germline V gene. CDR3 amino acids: CASSLAGSFFTDTQYF. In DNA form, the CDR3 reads TGTGCCAGCAGCTTAGCCGGGAGTTTTTTCACAGATACGCAGTATTTT.

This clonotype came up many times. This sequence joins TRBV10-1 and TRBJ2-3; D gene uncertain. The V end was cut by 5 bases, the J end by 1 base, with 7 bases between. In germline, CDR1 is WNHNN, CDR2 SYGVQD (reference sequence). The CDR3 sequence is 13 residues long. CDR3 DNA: TGCGCCAGCAGTCCAATCCGCACAGATACGCAGTATTTT. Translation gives CASSPIRTDTQYF.

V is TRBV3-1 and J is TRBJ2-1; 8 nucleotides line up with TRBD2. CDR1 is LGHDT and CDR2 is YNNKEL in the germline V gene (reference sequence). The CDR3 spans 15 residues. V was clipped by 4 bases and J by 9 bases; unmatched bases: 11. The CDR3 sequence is CASSPGLAGRGEQFF. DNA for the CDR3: TGTGCCAGCAGCCCAGGACTAGCCGGCCGGGGTGAGCAGTTCTTC.

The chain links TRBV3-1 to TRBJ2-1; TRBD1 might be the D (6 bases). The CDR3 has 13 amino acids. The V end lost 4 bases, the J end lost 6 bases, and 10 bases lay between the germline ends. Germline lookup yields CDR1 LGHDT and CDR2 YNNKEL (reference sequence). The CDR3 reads CASSRSDSNEQFF. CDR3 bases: TGTGCCAGCAGCCGGTCGGACAGCAATGAGCAGTTCTTC.

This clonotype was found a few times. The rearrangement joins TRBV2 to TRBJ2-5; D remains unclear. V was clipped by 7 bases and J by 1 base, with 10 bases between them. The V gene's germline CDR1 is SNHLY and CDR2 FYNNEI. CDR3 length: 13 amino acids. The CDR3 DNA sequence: TGTGCCAGCACTGGTCTCAGCCAAGAGACCCAGTACTTC. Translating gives CASTGLSQETQYF.

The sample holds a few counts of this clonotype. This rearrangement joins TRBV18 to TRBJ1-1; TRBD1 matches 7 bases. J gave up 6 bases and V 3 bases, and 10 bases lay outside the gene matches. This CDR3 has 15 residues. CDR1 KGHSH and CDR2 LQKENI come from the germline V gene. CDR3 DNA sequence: TGTGCCAGCTCACCCTGGGACAGAACTCTCGCTGAAGCTTTCTTT. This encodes CASSPWDRTLAEAFF.

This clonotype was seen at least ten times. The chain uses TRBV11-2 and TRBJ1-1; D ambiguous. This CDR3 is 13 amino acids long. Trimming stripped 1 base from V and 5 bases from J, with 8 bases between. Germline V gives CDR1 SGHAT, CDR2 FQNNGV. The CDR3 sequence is CASSLVVETEAFF. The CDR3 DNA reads TGTGCCAGCAGCTTAGTAGTGGAGACTGAAGCTTTCTTT.